The rows below give T cell receptor beta chains drawn from one sample of a study of blood T cell repertoires in COVID-19. Only in-frame clones appear in the TCRdb table, and some are missing; sequencing was by immunoSEQ multiplex PCR. Of approximately 200,000 clones in the sample, about nine tenths are singletons; the top ten hold about 1.3%. What was sequenced was PBMCs or T cells enriched from blood (not recorded which). These receptors all stem from a man under 40 who had recovered from COVID-19. Both conserved end residues are part of each CDR3. D genes are given only for firm matches. Size tells how often a clone was seen (once, few, many) or the class of an expanded clone, and some rows leave it out.

>TRBJ1-1|.|TRBV18|.
TGTGCCAGCTCACCACAGATAGGGGACACTGAAGCTTTCTTT
CASSPQIGDTEAFF
>TRBJ1-5|once|TRBV5-6|.
TGTGCCAGCAGCGATAGATATCCGGGCAATCAGCCCCAGCATTTT
CASSDRYPGNQPQHF
>TRBJ2-2|.|TRBV2|.
TGTGCCAGCAGGGCAGGGGACACCGGGGAGCTGTTTTTT
CASRAGDTGELFF
>TRBJ2-6|.|TRBV5-4|.
TGTGCCAGCAGCTTCGGCGGTCGCTCCTCTGGGGCCAACGTCCTGACTTTC
CASSFGGRSSGANVLTF
>TRBJ1-2|once|TRBV11-2|TRBD1
TGTGCCAGCAGCAACGGACAGGGTAACTATGGCTACACCTTC
CASSNGQGNYGYTF
>TRBJ2-2|.|TRBV7-2|TRBD2
TGTGCCAGCAGCTTAGGGGGACTAGCGGGACGGACCGGGGAGCTGTTTTTT
CASSLGGLAGRTGELFF
>TRBJ2-7|.|TRBV28|TRBD1
TGTGCCAGCAATTACAACAGGGGTTATACCTACGAGCAGTACTTC
CASNYNRGYTYEQYF
>TRBJ1-3|.|TRBV7-9|TRBD1
TGTGCCAGCAGCTCCGGGACAGACATCTCTGGAAACACCATATATTTT
CASSSGTDISGNTIYF
>TRBJ1-4|.|TRBV30|TRBD1
TGTGCCTGGAACAGGGGCGGGAATGAAAAACTGTTTTTT
CAWNRGGNEKLFF
>TRBJ1-6|.|TRBV7-9|TRBD1
TGTGCCAGCAGCATGGGGGACAGGAAGAATTCACCCCTCCACTTT
CASSMGDRKNSPLHF
>TRBJ1-1|.|TRBV2|.
TGTGCCAGCAGTGAAGCTCCCAGGGGACTAGGGGAAGCTTTCTTT
CASSEAPRGLGEAFF
>TRBJ1-5|.|TRBV30|TRBD1
TGTGCCTGGAGTCCCGACAGGGGTAATCAGCCCCAGCATTTT
CAWSPDRGNQPQHF
>TRBJ2-1|.|TRBV5-1|TRBD2
TGCGCCAGCAGTTCGCGGGGGGACAATGAGCAGTTCTTC
CASSSRGDNEQFF
>TRBJ2-1|.|TRBV19|TRBD2
TGTGCCAGTAGTATTGATCGACTAGCTGGCTACAATGAGCAGTTCTTC
CASSIDRLAGYNEQFF
>TRBJ1-5|.|TRBV24-1|.
TGTGCCACCAGTGAACGTCAGGGGACCAATCAGCCCCAGCATTTT
CATSERQGTNQPQHF
>TRBJ1-2|.|TRBV4-2|TRBD1
TGTGCCAGCAGCCAAGATTTTGGCAGGGGGGACTATGGCTACACCTTC
CASSQDFGRGDYGYTF
>TRBJ2-7|.|TRBV2|.
TGTGCCAGCAGAGGAGACAGCTACGAGCAGTACTTC
CASRGDSYEQYF
>TRBJ2-2|.|TRBV7-7|.
TGTGCTAGCAGCTTAGGCAGGGGGGACACCGGGGAGCTGTTTTTT
CASSLGRGDTGELFF
>TRBJ2-7|.|TRBV4-3|TRBD1
TGCGCCAGCAGCCAAGAAGTGGCAGGGGGCTACGAGCAGTACTTC
CASSQEVAGGYEQYF
>TRBJ2-3|.|TRBV18|TRBD2
TGTGCCAGCTCACCATGGACTAGCGGGGGTCGTACCTCCACAGATACGCAGTATTTT
CASSPWTSGGRTSTDTQYF
>TRBJ2-3|.|TRBV7-8|TRBD2
TGTGCCAGCAGCTTAGATTGGTGGGCGGGGGGTGAAGATACGCAGTATTTT
CASSLDWWAGGEDTQYF
>TRBJ1-6|.|TRBV2|.
TGTGCCATCAGGACTGAATTTAATTCACCCCTCCACTTT
CAIRTEFNSPLHF
>TRBJ1-1|.|TRBV30|.
TGTGCCTGGAGACTAGGAGACACAGACACTGAAGCTTTCTTT
CAWRLGDTDTEAFF
>TRBJ1-1|.|TRBV19|.
TGTGCCAGTAGTCGGGGGGGTAGCACTGAAGCTTTCTTT
CASSRGGSTEAFF
>TRBJ1-1|.|TRBV6-5|.
TGTGCCAGCAGTTACTCGATGTACATGAACACTGAAGCTTTCTTT
CASSYSMYMNTEAFF
>TRBJ2-7|.|TRBV7-9|TRBD1
TGTGCCAGCAGCCAACAGACAGGGGGCAGGACCTACGAGCAGTACTTC
CASSQQTGGRTYEQYF
>TRBJ2-2|.|TRBV19|.
TGTGCCAGTAGTAGATCCGGGACAAGAAGCCAGCATAACACCGGGGAGCTGTTTTTT
CASSRSGTRSQHNTGELFF
>TRBJ2-1|.|TRBV14|.
TGTGCCAGCAGCCAAGAAGACTACTCCTACAATGAGCAGTTCTTC
CASSQEDYSYNEQFF
>TRBJ1-1|.|TRBV5-4|TRBD1
TGTGCCAGCAGCTGGACAGGGTTTAACACTGAAGCTTTCTTT
CASSWTGFNTEAFF
>TRBJ2-1|.|TRBV6-1|TRBD2
TGTGCCAGCAGTGAAGTTGCGGGAGGTACCTACAATGAGCAGTTCTTC
CASSEVAGGTYNEQFF
>TRBJ2-5|.|TRBV11-2|.
TGTGCCAGCAGCTCCAGTGCGGCGGGGCAAGAGACCCAGTACTTC
CASSSSAAGQETQYF
>TRBJ1-2|.|TRBV24-1|TRBD1
TGTGCCACCAGTGACAACCGACAGGGGATAAACTATGGCTACACCTTC
CATSDNRQGINYGYTF
>TRBJ2-1|.|TRBV10-2|TRBD2
TGCGCCAGCAGCCGACCGCCTAGCGGGTCCGTCAGTGAGCAGTTCTTC
CASSRPPSGSVSEQFF
>TRBJ2-7|.|TRBV11-2|TRBD1
TGTGCCAGCAGCACAAAACGGGACAGGGTTTTGGTAGCCTACGAGCAGTACTTC
CASSTKRDRVLVAYEQYF
>TRBJ1-6|once|TRBV21-1|.
TGTGCCAGCAGCAAACTCGACAGCACTTATTCACCCCTCCACTTT
CASSKLDSTYSPLHF
>TRBJ1-5|once|TRBV7-2|.
TGTGCCAGCAGCTTAGCGAGTCAGACTCATCAGCCCCAGCATTTT
CASSLASQTHQPQHF
>TRBJ2-1|.|TRBV19|TRBD2
TGTGCCAGTAGACTCGGGACTAGCGGGAGATTTAATGAGCAGTTCTTC
CASRLGTSGRFNEQFF
>TRBJ2-7|.|TRBV19|TRBD2
TGTGCCAGTAGTATAGACGCGGGGGGCTCCTACGAGCAGTACTTC
CASSIDAGGSYEQYF
>TRBJ2-4|.|TRBV11-2|TRBD2
TGTGCCAGCAGCTTAGATGGACGACTAGCGGGGGGGGCGACCAAAAACATTCAGTACTTC
CASSLDGRLAGGATKNIQYF
>TRBJ2-1|once|TRBV29-1|TRBD2
TGCAGCGGCCGGCCGGGACTAGCGGGAGTCCCGCAGTTCTTC
CSGRPGLAGVPQFF
>TRBJ1-3|.|TRBV7-9|.
TGTGCCAGCAAAGCCGGAAACACCATATATTTT
CASKAGNTIYF
>TRBJ2-7|few|TRBV28|TRBD1
TGTGCCAGCAGTTTCGTATATGGGACAGGGGGGATTTCCTACGAGCAGTACTTC
CASSFVYGTGGISYEQYF
>TRBJ2-3|.|TRBV5-1|.
TGCGCCAGCAGCTTGGACGGGAGCACAGATACGCAGTATTTT
CASSLDGSTDTQYF
>TRBJ2-1|.|TRBV19|TRBD2
TGTGCCAGTAGTATAGATCTTGGGGGAACTAGCGGCTACAATGAGCAGTTCTTC
CASSIDLGGTSGYNEQFF
>TRBJ1-1|.|TRBV29-1|.
TGCAGCGTTCGTAACACTGAAGCTTTCTTT
CSVRNTEAFF
>TRBJ2-1|.|TRBV20-1|.
TGCAGTGCTAGTTCTCGGGAACAATACAATGAGCAGTTCTTC
CSASSREQYNEQFF
>TRBJ1-6|.|TRBV4-3|.
TGCGCCAGCAGCCAAGATGGGGCCAGTAGCGGATATAATTCACCCCTCCACTTT
CASSQDGASSGYNSPLHF
>TRBJ2-5|.|TRBV30|.
TGTGCCTGGAGTGTTGGAGACCAAGAGACCCAGTACTTC
CAWSVGDQETQYF
>TRBJ1-2|.|TRBV28|TRBD1
TGTGCCAGCAGTTCCCCCGGGACAGGGGGAGCCCACTATGGCTACACCTTC
CASSSPGTGGAHYGYTF
>TRBJ1-2|few|TRBV3-1/TRBV3-2|.
TGTGCCAGCACTGCGGGTAACCATGGCTACACCTTC
CASTAGNHGYTF
>TRBJ2-7|few|TRBV11-3|.
TGTGCCAGCAGCCGAAAGGCAGGTTACGAGCAGTACTTC
CASSRKAGYEQYF